One and the same sample provided the 14 T cell receptor beta chains below, sequenced in a study of beta chain features in type 1 diabetes. Of the isolated RNA, all was reverse transcribed, and so the sequenced material was expressed TCRB transcripts. Only in-frame clones appear in the TCRdb table, and some are missing; sequencing was by immunoSEQ multiplex PCR. The sample includes 900,000 or so clones, roughly 15% of them seen just once. Material for sequencing was naive CD4+ T cells from blood. These receptors all stem from a woman aged 18-29 years in good health.

This clone was observed a few times. The V and J genes are TRBV7-2 and TRBJ2-4; the D gene is possibly TRBD2 (6 bases). Germline V gene sequence: CDR1 SGHTA, CDR2 FQGNSA. Trimming cost V 5 bases and J 3 bases, with 11 bases left between them. The CDR3 totals 14 residues. CDR3 DNA: TGTGCCAGCAGCCTGGGGGAGGTCAAAAACATTCAGTACTTC. This translates into CASSLGEVKNIQYF.

The sample holds a few counts of this clone. V usage is TRBV29-1 and J usage is TRBJ2-3, with D hard to call. V lost 4 bases and J lost 11, with 10 bases in between. Germline CDR1 reads SQVTM; CDR2 reads ANQGSEA. This CDR3 contains 10 residues. CDR3 region: CSVAVEWQYF. CDR3 bases: TGCAGCGTTGCGGTGGAATGGCAGTATTTT.

This clone was observed a handful of times. The chain employs TRBV29-1 and TRBJ1-1, with a possible D match to TRBD1 (6 bases). The CDR3 is 11 residues long. Germline lookup yields CDR1 SQVTM and CDR2 ANQGSEA. The germline V and J ends were trimmed by 6 bases and 11 bases, with 16 bases remaining between them. The CDR3 DNA reads as TGCAGCGTCAACCACTCAGGGGCCGCTTTCTTT. Translated: CSVNHSGAAFF.

CDR3 in amino acids: CASSYRVRYEQFF. The CDR3 coding sequence is TGTGCCAGCAGCTACAGGGTCCGGTATGAGCAGTTCTTC. V gene TRBV11-3 combines with J gene TRBJ2-1; TRBD1 might be the D (6 bases). The CDR3 extends over 13 amino acids. Germline CDR1 reads SGHNT; CDR2 reads YENEEA. V dropped 4 bases and J dropped 8 bases, with 12 bases sitting between them.

The chain joins TRBV28 to TRBJ1-4, with a possible D match to TRBD1 (6 bases). Trimming shortened V by 11 bases and J by 11 bases, and 15 bases separated the two germline ends. This CDR3 spans 11 amino acids. Germline values: CDR1 MDHEN, CDR2 SYDVKM. The CDR3 spells CARDQGLKLFF. The CDR3 DNA reads as TGTGCCCGCGATCAGGGGTTGAAACTGTTTTTT.

This clone was observed a handful of times. The V gene is TRBV5-4, the J gene TRBJ1-4; no reliable D call. CDR3 length: 15 amino acids. Germline lookup yields CDR1 SGHNT and CDR2 YYREEE (reference sequence). Trimming removed 4 bases at V and 0 bases at J, with 10 bases between. CDR3 region: CASSEDLATNEKLFF. The CDR3 region has the DNA TGTGCCAGCAGCGAAGACCTTGCAACTAATGAAAAACTGTTTTTT.

The rearrangement joins TRBV28 to TRBJ2-6, with 10 nucleotides matching TRBD1. The CDR3 is 18 amino acids. Looked up from germline, CDR1 is MDHEN and CDR2 is SYDVKM. V lost 5 bases to trimming and J lost 1 base; unmatched junction nucleotides: 8. The CDR3 bases are TGTGCCAGCAGTCAGTTGGGACAGGGGAAATCTGGGGCCAACGTCCTGACTTTC. This codes for CASSQLGQGKSGANVLTF.

The gene calls are TRBV7-8 and TRBJ2-2, with D perhaps matching TRBD1 or TRBD2 (6 bases each). Germline-derived CDR1 and CDR2 are SGHVS and FQNEAQ. The CDR3 contains 13 residues. The V end was cut by 3 bases, the J end by 6 bases, with 8 bases between. The CDR3 here is CASSFGGSGELFF. In DNA, the CDR3 is TGTGCCAGCAGCTTCGGGGGCTCCGGGGAGCTGTTTTTT.

This clone came up a few times. The rearrangement uses TRBV4-2 and TRBJ1-2, with D possibly TRBD1 on 6 matching bases. The CDR3 covers 14 residues. Germline CDR1 and CDR2: LGHNA and YNFKEQ. V was cut by 3 bases and J by 2 bases, with 10 bases left in between. Written as DNA, the CDR3 is TGTGCCAGCAGCCAGCCCCAGGGGAACTATGGCTACACCTTC. Translated: CASSQPQGNYGYTF.

This chain joins TRBV7-2 and TRBJ2-3, with D perhaps matching TRBD2 (6 bases). Germline CDR1 SGHTA, CDR2 FQGNSA. The germline V and J ends were trimmed by 3 bases and 0 bases, with 10 bases remaining between them. The CDR3 loop spans 15 amino acids. The CDR3 DNA reads TGTGCCAGCAGCTTCAGGAGCGGGAGCACAGATACGCAGTATTTT. Protein: CASSFRSGSTDTQYF.

This clone was counted a few times. The V and J genes are TRBV11-2 and TRBJ2-1, with D perhaps matching TRBD2 (6 bases). Trimming took 1 base from V and 2 from J, leaving 6 bases between them. This CDR3 is 14 amino acids long. Germline CDR1 and CDR2: SGHAT and FQNNGV. This chain's CDR3 is CASSLGLAYNEQFF. The DNA of the CDR3 is TGTGCCAGCAGCTTAGGACTAGCCTACAATGAGCAGTTCTTC. Combining the CDR3 with reference TRBV11-2 and TRBJ2-1 gives the whole variable domain EAGVAQSPRYKIIEKRQSVAFWCNPISGHATLYWYQQILGQGPKLLIQFQNNGVVDDSQLPKDRFSAERLKGVDSTLKIQPAKLEDSAVYLCASSLGLAYNEQFFGPGTRLTVL.

This clone has only a few counts. The chain couples TRBV13 to TRBJ1-1; 8 bases match TRBD1. J gave up 1 base and V 5 bases, and 12 bases lay outside the gene matches. This CDR3 contains 17 residues. Per germline, CDR1 PRHDT and CDR2 FYEKMQ (reference sequence). The CDR3, as DNA: TGTGCCAGCAGCCCCCGGACCAGACAGGGGTCGAACACTGAAGCTTTCTTT. Translation gives CASSPRTRQGSNTEAFF.

This clone has only a few counts. The chain employs TRBV28 and TRBJ1-1; TRBD1 is a possible D gene (6 bases). Germline V gene lookup returns CDR1 MDHEN and CDR2 SYDVKM. The V and J ends lost 2 bases and 6 bases respectively, with 13 bases between them. This CDR3 spans 14 amino acids. The CDR3 nucleotides read TGTGCCAGCAGTTTAGCAGGGGTTGCATCTGAAGCTTTCTTT. Its translation is CASSLAGVASEAFF. Based on the CDR3 plus reference TRBV28 and TRBJ1-1, the full variable domain is DVKVTQSSRYLVKRTGEKVFLECVQDMDHENMFWYRQDPGLGLRLIYFSYDVKMKEKGDIPEGYSVSREKKERFSLILESASTNQTSMYLCASSLAGVASEAFFGQGTRLTVV.

The rearrangement links TRBV5-4 to TRBJ2-1; 14 bases are shared with TRBD2. The ends lost 4 bases at V and 9 bases at J; junction bases unmatched: 9. Germline V gene data show CDR1 as SGHNT and CDR2 as YYREEE (reference sequence). The CDR3 extends over 16 amino acids. The CDR3 nucleotides read TGTGCCAGCAGCCCAGGGACTAGCGGGAGTCACGGTGAGCAGTTCTTC. Translation gives CASSPGTSGSHGEQFF.